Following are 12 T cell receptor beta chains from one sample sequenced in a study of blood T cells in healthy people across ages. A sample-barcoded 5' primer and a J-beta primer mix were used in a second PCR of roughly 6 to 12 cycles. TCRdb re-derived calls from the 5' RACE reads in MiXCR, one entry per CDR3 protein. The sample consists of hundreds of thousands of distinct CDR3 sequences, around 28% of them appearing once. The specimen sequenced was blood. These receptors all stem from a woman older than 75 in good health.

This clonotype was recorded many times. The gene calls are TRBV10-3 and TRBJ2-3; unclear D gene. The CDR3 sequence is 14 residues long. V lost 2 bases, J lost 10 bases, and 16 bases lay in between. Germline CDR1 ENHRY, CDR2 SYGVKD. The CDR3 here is CAISEPSSDRPQYF. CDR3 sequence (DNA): TGTGCCATCAGTGAGCCCTCCTCGGATCGGCCGCAGTATTTT.

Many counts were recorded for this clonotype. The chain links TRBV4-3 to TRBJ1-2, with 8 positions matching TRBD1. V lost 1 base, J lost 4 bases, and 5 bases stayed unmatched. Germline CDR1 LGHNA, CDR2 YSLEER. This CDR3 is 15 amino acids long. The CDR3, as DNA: TGCGCCAGCAGCCAAGCCCCCGGGACAGGCTATGGCTACACCTTC. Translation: CASSQAPGTGYGYTF.

The CDR3 spells CSARVGGAGSYMNTEAFF. DNA of the CDR3: TGCAGTGCTAGAGTGGGGGGGGCGGGATCTTACATGAACACTGAAGCTTTCTTT. This rearrangement joins TRBV20-1 to TRBJ1-1, with D possibly matching TRBD1 (6 bases). CDR1 is DFQATT and CDR2 is SNEGSKA in the germline V gene (reference sequence). Trimming left V 1 base short and J 0 bases short, with 21 bases between. The CDR3 sequence is 18 residues long.

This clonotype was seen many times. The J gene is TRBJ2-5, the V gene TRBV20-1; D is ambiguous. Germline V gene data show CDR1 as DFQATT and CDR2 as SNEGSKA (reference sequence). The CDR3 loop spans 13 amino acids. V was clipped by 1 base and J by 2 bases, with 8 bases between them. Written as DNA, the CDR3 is TGCAGTGCTAGAGGGGCCATTCAAGAGACCCAGTACTTC. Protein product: CSARGAIQETQYF.

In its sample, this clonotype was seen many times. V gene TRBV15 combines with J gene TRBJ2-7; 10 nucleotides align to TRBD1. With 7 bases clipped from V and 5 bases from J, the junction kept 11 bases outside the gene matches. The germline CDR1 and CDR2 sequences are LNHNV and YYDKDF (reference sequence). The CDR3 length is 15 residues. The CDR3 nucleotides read TGTGCCACCACCAAAGCCCCGGGACAGGGGAACGAGCAGTACTTC. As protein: CATTKAPGQGNEQYF.

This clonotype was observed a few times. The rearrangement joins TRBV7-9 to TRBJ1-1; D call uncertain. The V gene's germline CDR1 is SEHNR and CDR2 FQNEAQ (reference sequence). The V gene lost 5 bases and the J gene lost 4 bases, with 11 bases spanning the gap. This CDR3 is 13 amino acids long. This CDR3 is CASSQDWSTEAFF. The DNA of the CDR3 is TGTGCCAGCAGCCAGGACTGGAGCACTGAAGCTTTCTTT.

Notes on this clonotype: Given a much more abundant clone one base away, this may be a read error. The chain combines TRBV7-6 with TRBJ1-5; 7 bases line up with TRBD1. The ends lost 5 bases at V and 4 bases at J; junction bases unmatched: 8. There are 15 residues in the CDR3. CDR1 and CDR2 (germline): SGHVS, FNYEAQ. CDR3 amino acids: CASSGQTGINQPQHF. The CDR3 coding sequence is TGTGCCAGCAGCGGCCAGACAGGGATAAATCAGCCCCAGCATTTT.

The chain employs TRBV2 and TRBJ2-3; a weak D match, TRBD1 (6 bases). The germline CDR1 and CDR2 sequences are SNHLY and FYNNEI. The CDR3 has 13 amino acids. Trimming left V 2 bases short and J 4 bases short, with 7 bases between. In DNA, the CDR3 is TGTGCCAGCAGTGAAAGGACAGCAGATACGCAGTATTTT. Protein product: CASSERTADTQYF.

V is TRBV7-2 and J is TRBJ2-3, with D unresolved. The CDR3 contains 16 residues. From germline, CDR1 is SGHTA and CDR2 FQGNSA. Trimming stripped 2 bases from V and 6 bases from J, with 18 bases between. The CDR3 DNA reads TGTGCCAGCAGCTTACAAAAGTCCAAACGCGGCGATACGCAGTATTTT. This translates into CASSLQKSKRGDTQYF. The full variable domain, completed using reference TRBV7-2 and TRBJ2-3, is GAGVSQSPSNKVTEKGKDVELRCDPISGHTALYWYRQSLGQGLEFLIYFQGNSAPDKSGLPSDRFSAERTGGSVSTLTIQRTQQEDSAVYLCASSLQKSKRGDTQYFGPGTRLTVL.

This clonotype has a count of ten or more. Written as DNA, the CDR3 is TGTGCCAGCAGCCGAGGACAGGTCACAGATACGCAGTATTTT. This codes for CASSRGQVTDTQYF. The rearrangement uses TRBV3-1 and TRBJ2-3; 7 nucleotides line up with TRBD1. CDR3 length: 14 residues. The germline V gene has CDR1 LGHDT and CDR2 YNNKEL (reference sequence). The V segment lost 4 bases and the J segment 2 bases; nucleotides outside the gene matches: 3.

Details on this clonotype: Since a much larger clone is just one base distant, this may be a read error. CDR3: CTSSDGTNYGYTF. CDR3 bases: TGTACCAGCAGTGATGGCACGAACTATGGCTACACCTTC. The rearrangement joins TRBV25-1 to TRBJ1-2; no definite D call. Germline V gives CDR1 MGHDK, CDR2 SYGVNS. The CDR3 covers 13 residues.

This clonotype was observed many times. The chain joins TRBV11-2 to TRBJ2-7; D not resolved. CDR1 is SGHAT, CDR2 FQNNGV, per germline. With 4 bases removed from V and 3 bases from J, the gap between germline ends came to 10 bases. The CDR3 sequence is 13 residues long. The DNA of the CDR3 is TGTGCCAGCAGCTCAGACCGCTACTACGAGCAGTACTTC. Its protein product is CASSSDRYYEQYF.